The present T cell receptor beta chain was sequenced within a study of PD-1 blockade in classical Hodgkin lymphoma. TCRdb's copy holds only in-frame clones and misses some; the assay was immunoSEQ multiplex PCR. The data contain roughly 30,000 clones, around four fifths of them singletons. The CDR3 consists of 13 residues. V was shortened by 4 bases and J by 7 bases, with 13 bases between the two germline ends. The germline CDR1 and CDR2 sequences are MNHEY and SMNVEV (reference sequence). This clone was seen more than once but under ten times. Time point in this sample: cycle 4 day 1 (C4D1), after 5 to 7 weeks of nivolumab. All patients relapsed after autologous stem cell transplantation, and brentuximab vedotin exposure varied. The CD4+ T cells used were purified from thawed PBMCs through magnetic negative selection.

Sample: CD4+ T cells from blood, taken before the fourth cycle of nivolumab. The chain uses TRBV27 and TRBJ1-2; the D gene is possibly TRBD1 (5 bases). The source of this sequence is a human donor with classical Hodgkin lymphoma. The CDR3 DNA reads TGTGCCAGCAGTTCGCTCCAGGGCTCTGGCTACACCTTC. Encoded protein: CASSSLQGSGYTF.